This T cell receptor (beta chain) emerged from a study of cytomegalovirus exposure and HLA in healthy donors (dated by TCRdb to the late 2010s). Broadly, across the study: According to an earlier analysis of 550 to 700 of the donors, about 170 million T cells yielded 117 million unique TCR beta sequences and about 280 Gb of sequence data. Approximately 300 gigabases of sequencing data and 70 million to 85 million unique TCR sequences were included in an early release covering around 600 HLA-typed donors. Of the roughly 400 genotyped donors, roughly 80% were placed in the genetic ancestry cluster associated with self-reported Caucasian donors. The study aimed to test whether signatures of past pathogen exposure could be identified by cataloging public T cell receptors. The study profiled the T cell repertoires of around 700 subjects by immunosequencing and related them to cytomegalovirus serostatus. In addition to the first cohort of 650 to 750 subjects, a separate validation cohort of 130 or so different subjects was used. High-throughput TCR immunosequencing, statistical association of individual TCRs with disease status, and machine learning were combined to predict cytomegalovirus infection status. To study patterns of TCR occurrence, a later analysis re-analyzed previously published TCR beta repertoires from around 700 donors and added high-resolution HLA genotyping. The later analysis used no new phenotypic data to find candidate immune exposures, relying instead on TCR beta sequences and their occurrence across donors. An earlier analysis of around 540 of the donors applied high-throughput TCR beta sequencing to assess whether each TCR beta V gene segment acted as functional or pseudogenic. Donor age, sex, ethnicity and CMV serostatus were compiled alongside the repertoire data. A later genetic analysis took genome-wide SNP genotypes for about 55% of the 666 donors and used that subset as a discovery cohort. All discovery cohort repertoires had been generated on a single sequencing platform. HLA typing covered class I and class II loci at four-digit resolution. Typing coverage varied by locus: roughly 620-630 donors for A, B, C, DRB1 and DQB1; approximately 520 for DQA1; more than 600 for DPA1; approximately 490 for DPB1. Four to six DR-DQ haplotypes were handled as single units for association and clustering, since linkage in the cohort was strong. Across 300 to 400 genotyped donors of the cohort, an average of about 200,000 unique TCR beta nucleotide sequences per donor were sequenced, and roughly 20% of those sequences were non-productive. What the authors observed across the whole study: A later analysis found that HLA-associated TCR beta chains were more clonally expanded and had lower generation probabilities than equally common non-associated chains. Cytomegalovirus status was reported to be diagnosed by the classifier with high specificity and sensitivity in both the original and validation cohorts. A further reported finding was that TCR beta sequences accurately predicted the HLA-A and HLA-B alleles for most subjects in the first cohort. Roughly uniform sequencing depth across donors was assumed in presence/absence analyses, although this assumption may not hold. Because the 87-base-pair reads could not distinguish some IMGT-functional V segments, including TRBV6-2 and TRBV6-3, those segments were excluded. Because HLA typing was unavailable for some donors at each locus, only the typed subset was used in association tests. Most TCR sequences were seen in very few donors, while some public TCRs were found in many individuals. Correlated functional status among segregating V segments might reflect linkage disequilibrium, but an unknown experimental factor could not be ruled out. The authors suggested that the approach could potentially be generalized to other disease states and immunological phenotypes. In a later analysis, 15,000 to 20,000 TCR beta sequences were associated with specific HLA alleles at a false discovery rate of 0.05. A later analysis found that most CMV-associated TCR beta chains appeared HLA-restricted, with HLA associations seemingly driven largely by CMV exposure. The study gave a list of around 170 TCR beta chains associated with cytomegalovirus. The sequencing pipeline was judged likely to have produced a cluster of highly shared sequence variants as a technical artifact. In an earlier analysis of some 540 of the donors, most TCR beta V segments appeared in productive rearrangements about 90% or about 30% of the time, broadly matching IMGT annotations. In a later genetic analysis, a missense DCLRE1C variant was associated with V-gene and J-gene trimming of TCR beta chains, and the association was replicated in an independent cohort. This cohort had only TCR beta chains sequenced, and the lack of alpha or paired-chain data limited which features could be detected. Some 15 rarely observed V segments, including chromosome 9 orphons, were excluded from the earlier analysis of approximately 500 of the donors because counts were too low. Immune exposure information for the cohort was limited to CMV serostatus. According to a later analysis, parvovirus B19, influenza, CMV and Epstein-Barr virus appeared linked to several top co-occurrence clusters. Compared with the approximately 670-donor mean, donors in an Asian-associated ancestry cluster had fewer N-insertions in productive TCRs, according to a later genetic analysis. In a later analysis, TCR association rates were found to vary across HLA loci, with the most associated TCRs seen for DRB1 alleles and the fewest for HLA-C alleles. In vitro tests confirmed that a few of the cytomegalovirus-associated TCR beta chains recognize cytomegalovirus antigens. Assigning TCR associations to individual alleles was difficult when HLA alleles, especially DR and DQ, strongly co-occurred.

In regard to this clone: Its antigen has not been determined. The record has no base qualities; no much larger clone is one base away.

The library came from the immunoSEQ multiplex PCR assay. For the multiplex PCR, a mixture combining 60 forward primers for TCR Vbeta segments and 13 reverse primers for TCR Jbeta segments was used. The CDR3 region of rearranged TCR beta genes was amplified from genomic DNA by a multiplex PCR assay. Amplified TCR beta libraries were sequenced as 87-base-pair reads on the Illumina HiSeq System. In the authors' own workflow: A later analysis tallied tens of millions of unique TCR beta chains across the approximately 670 repertoires, and approximately 12 million of those chains were shared by two or more donors. A nearest-neighbor algorithm error-corrected the raw reads and collapsed the reads into unique sequences, merging closely related sequences to remove PCR and sequencing errors. CDR3 sequences were aligned to IMGT reference sequences to assign V, D and J gene segments. For a sequence to be retained, at least a six-nucleotide match to both a V gene segment and a J gene segment was required. A rearrangement was called productive if the CDR3 had no stop codons and remained in frame with V and J, and every other rearrangement was called non-productive. Following IMGT convention, CDR3 was defined as the stretch from the second conserved V-encoded cysteine to the conserved J-encoded phenylalanine. The earlier analysis of about 620 of the donors excluded sequences that lacked an unambiguous match to a single V gene segment. In an earlier analysis of 450 to 750 of the donors, a V segment was called functional when productive rearrangements were above 56.7%, and segregating when the standard deviation between donors exceeded 5%. A statistical classification framework was developed to diagnose cytomegalovirus status using the catalog of TCR beta chain sequences. In a later analysis, V and J genes were assigned by comparing TCR nucleotide sequences against IMGT/GENE-DB human TR gene sequences. Using the TCRdist pipeline, a later analysis assigned CDR3 sequences along with most-parsimonious VDJ recombination scenarios. In a later analysis, every TCR beta chain was defined by the combination of its CDR3 amino acid sequence and its V-gene family, and reads without a unique V-gene family were dropped. To address suspected cross-contamination and a sequencing artifact, a later analysis removed under 600 highly shared, low-generation-probability nucleotide sequences. For each public chain, a later analysis derived a clonal expansion index from normalized ranks of inferred template counts within each repertoire. In a later analysis, generation probabilities were computed with a VDJ recombination model fitted to out-of-frame rearrangements, and the resulting probabilities were checked against IGoR. In a later analysis, TCR-TCR, TCR-HLA and TCR-CMV co-occurrence was scored with hypergeometric tests, and a repertoire-size bias correction was applied to TCR pairs. A later analysis estimated false discovery rates by permuting HLA or CMV assignments 20 times. In a later analysis, co-occurring TCRs were grouped using DBSCAN, and TCRdist sequence similarity was added for clustering within HLA-allele-positive subsets. For co-occurrence clustering, repertoires with fewer than 30,000 or more than 120,000 public chains were excluded, along with five repertoires with anomalous nucleotide sharing. TCRdb re-hosts the immuneACCESS table, in-frame sequences only. Its copies lack some clones; in the studies checked, an unresolved V gene accounts for under half of them, and the cause for the rest is not known. The DNA was the basis for D and trimming; V, J and clone size are from that table. This sample is represented by over 150,000 clones; 68% of them were singletons. The ten largest clones take up over 1.2% of the sample.

V is trimmed back by 0 bases and J by 3 bases, and the junction contains 4 bases that no gene match accounts for. The cysteine opens and the phenylalanine closes a CDR3 of 15 amino acids. This entry keeps only the CDR3 DNA: 45 bases, framed from base 1. According to the germline V gene, CDR1 reads LGHNA and CDR2 reads YNFKEQ. The cohort was made up of several hundred healthy bone marrow donors. All cohort members were sampled while nominally healthy, although unrecorded immune exposures were likely present. The donor tested CMV seronegative and was one of the 352 seronegative cohort members. A peripheral blood sample was provided by each donor, and peripheral blood mononuclear cells were used for TCR beta sequencing. The Qiagen DNeasy Blood Extraction Kit was used to extract genomic DNA from the blood cell samples.

The clonotype originates from a man in his forties or fifties in good health and CMV-seronegative. Sequencing was done on a sample of PBMCs. The V and J genes are TRBV4-2 and TRBJ1-2, with 7 bases aligning to TRBD1. Here is the DNA: TGTGCCAGCAGCCAAGAAGGCAGGGGGGACTATGGCTACACCTTC. Its translation reads: CASSQEGRGDYGYTF.